This entry is about one T cell receptor (beta chain). The target antigen is unknown. The CDR3 spans 15 residues. The germline CDR1 and CDR2 sequences are SEHNR and FQNEAQ (reference sequence). Trimming removed 2 bases at V and 4 bases at J, with 15 bases between. The data originate from a study of cytomegalovirus exposure and HLA in healthy donors. Profiling relied on immunoSEQ multiplex PCR, and the TCRdb table lists in-frame clones only, not all of them. The data show 100,000 to 150,000 clones, roughly 90% seen once. Study findings and constraints: A later analysis found first-cohort TCR clusters tended to co-occur in the 130 or so validation repertoires.

The specimen was PBMCs. The rearrangement uses TRBV7-9 and TRBJ2-7; perhaps TRBD1 as D (6 bases). The TCR comes from a man aged 30-40 years in good health and CMV-seronegative. In DNA form, the CDR3 reads TGTGCCAGCAGCTTATCCGCTGGGACATCTTACGAGCAGTACTTC. This sequence encodes CASSLSAGTSYEQYF.